This T cell receptor beta chain is from a study of blood T cell repertoires in COVID-19 (dated by TCRdb to about 2020). Some background on the complete study: Samples covering the acute and convalescent phases of COVID-19 were provided by collaborators in the United States, Italy and Spain. The prospective study material was composed of cDNA or gDNA derived from T cells, B-cell-depleted T cells, or PBMCs. Deeply sampled blood TCRbeta repertoires from subjects exposed to, actively infected with, or recovered from COVID-19 were included in the dataset. The repertoires were released in a freely available public database intended as a resource for research on the immune response to SARS-CoV-2. Samples were obtained from the ongoing ImmuneRACE study (first 160 participants) and from 1,200 or so subjects provided by 6 global collaborators. Sample metadata almost always included a de-identified subject ID, COVID-19 status, age in years and sex. HLA class I and class II types, where available, came from metadata supplied by the sample provider rather than from assay-based typing.

TCRbeta CDR3 regions were amplified from genomic DNA using the immunoSEQ Assay, a bias-controlled multiplex PCR. The authors processed their data as follows. Nucleated cell counts per sample were estimated from amplification of reference gene primers within the assay. Sequence reads were collapsed and filtered to measure the absolute abundance of every unique TCRbeta CDR3 rearrangement. For each sample, productive Simpson clonality was calculated as the square root of Simpson's diversity index across productive rearrangements. TCRdb limited this immuneACCESS table to in-frame rearrangements with V and J called. A share of clones is missing; checked studies link under half to unresolved V genes, and the rest is unexplained. V, J and clone size were drawn from that table, and D and trimming were deduced from the DNA. For this sample there are 150,000 to 200,000 clones; approximately 83% appear just once. Over 7.5% of the sample belongs to the ten largest clones.

Each collaborating institution followed its own protocols to collect whole blood in K2EDTA tubes. For TCRbeta analysis, collaborators shipped samples in one of three forms: frozen whole blood, isolated PBMCs, or DNA extracted from either of those sample types. Of note for this clone: This clone's antigen is unknown. Per-base quality was not reported, and no clone a single base away is much larger than it.

General study outcomes and caveats: How much clinical and demographic metadata was included differed by source and by participant, and the metadata was provided uncurated.

The TCR comes from a man aged 45-65 years with active or convalescent COVID-19. The sequenced sample consisted of peripheral blood.

The CDR3 in this case is CASSSGLAGGKQFF. The DNA reads TGTGCCAGCAGCTCCGGACTAGCGGGGGGGAAGCAGTTCTTC. The V and J genes are TRBV5-5 and TRBJ2-1; 15 of the junction bases match TRBD2. Trimmed from V: 3 bases; trimmed from J: 11 bases; junction bases lacking a gene match: 3. CDR1 and CDR2 (SGHKS, YYEKEE) derive from the germline V gene (reference sequence). Including cysteine and phenylalanine, the CDR3 has 14 amino acids. The entry retains the CDR3 DNA only, 42 bases that are in frame from base 1.